Each of the 16 T cell receptor beta chains below was sequenced from the same sample in a study of T cell changes during pregnancy in multiple sclerosis. Data came from immunoSEQ multiplex PCR; TCRdb stores just in-frame clones and leaves some out. The data show roughly 100,000 clones, 85% to 95% seen once. The sample in question was peripheral blood, obtained after pregnancy. The receptors originated from a female donor with multiple sclerosis, enrolled in a pregnancy study.

The J gene is TRBJ1-2, the V gene TRBV6-1; a possible D gene is TRBD1 (5 bases). Germline V gene lookup returns CDR1 MNHNS and CDR2 SASEGT. Trimming removed 7 bases from V and 5 bases from J, with 14 bases in between. The CDR3 loop spans 13 amino acids. The CDR3 region has the DNA TGTGCCAGCACCTCAAGACAGTTTTATGGCTACACCTTC. It specifies CASTSRQFYGYTF.

The genes are TRBV29-1 and TRBJ1-2, with unresolved D. Per the germline V gene, CDR1 is SQVTM and CDR2 is ANQGSEA. Trimming removed 5 bases at V and 3 bases at J, with 10 bases between. This CDR3 contains 12 residues. The CDR3 is CSVSQVDYGYTF. The CDR3, as DNA: TGCAGCGTTAGCCAGGTCGACTATGGCTACACCTTC.

The chain recombines TRBV2 with TRBJ1-4, with a possible D match to TRBD1 (6 bases). CDR1 and CDR2 from the germline V gene are SNHLY and FYNNEI. Trimming shortened V by 6 bases and J by 4 bases, and 12 bases separated the two germline ends. The CDR3 is 14 residues long. The CDR3 here is CASRTRGSNEKLFF. The CDR3 DNA reads as TGTGCCAGCAGAACTAGGGGGAGTAATGAAAAACTGTTTTTT.

This clone was detected only a few times. This rearrangement joins TRBV2 to TRBJ2-5, with D perhaps matching TRBD1 (6 bases). Trimming stripped 5 bases from V and 5 bases from J, with 21 bases between. CDR1 is SNHLY, CDR2 FYNNEI, per germline. The CDR3 is 16 amino acids. This CDR3 is CASSPLGAGEGETQYF. DNA of the CDR3: TGTGCCAGCAGTCCTTTGGGGGCAGGGGAAGGGGAGACCCAGTACTTC.

The chain uses TRBV5-1 and TRBJ2-5, with 7 bases that match TRBD2. With 2 bases clipped from V and 10 bases from J, the junction kept 8 bases outside the gene matches. Germline CDR1 is SGHRS and CDR2 is YFSETQ. The CDR3 is made up of 13 amino acids. The CDR3 is CASSFGDWGGQYF. The CDR3 DNA reads TGCGCCAGCAGCTTCGGAGATTGGGGGGGCCAGTACTTC.

DNA of the CDR3: TGTGCCAGCAGTGCCCTAACTAGCGGGGGAGGAGAGACCCAGTACTTC. As protein: CASSALTSGGGETQYF. The chain is built from TRBV28 and TRBJ2-5; 11 positions match TRBD2. Germline V gene lookup returns CDR1 MDHEN and CDR2 SYDVKM. CDR3 size: 16 residues. V shed 5 bases, J shed 4 bases, and the junction held 9 bases outside the gene matches. Full variable domain (outside the CDR3, taken from reference TRBV28 and TRBJ2-5): DVKVTQSSRYLVKRTGEKVFLECVQDMDHENMFWYRQDPGLGLRLIYFSYDVKMKEKGDIPEGYSVSREKKERFSLILESASTNQTSMYLCASSALTSGGGETQYFGPGTRLLVL.

The J gene is TRBJ2-5, the V gene TRBV10-1; 10 nucleotides line up with TRBD2. Losses at the gene ends were 0 bases for V and 5 bases for J; bases not matched to a gene: 0. This CDR3 has 14 amino acids. Germline loops: CDR1 WNHNN, CDR2 SYGVQD (reference sequence). This CDR3 reads CASSESSGRETQYF. The CDR3 DNA sequence: TGCGCCAGCAGTGAGTCTAGCGGGAGGGAGACCCAGTACTTC.

The gene calls are TRBV28 and TRBJ2-7, with 7 bases identical to TRBD1. The trim removed 0 bases at V and 1 base at J, leaving 0 bases unmatched. Per germline, CDR1 MDHEN and CDR2 SYDVKM. This CDR3 spans 14 amino acids. For the CDR3, the DNA is TGTGCCAGCAGTTTATGGGGACAGTCCTACGAGCAGTACTTC. Amino acids: CASSLWGQSYEQYF.

This chain links TRBV7-9 with TRBJ2-7, with 15 bases lining up with TRBD2. The CDR3 loop spans 15 amino acids. The junction had 2 bases not matched to a gene; V was cut back by 4 bases and J by 4 bases. From germline, CDR1 is SEHNR and CDR2 FQNEAQ (reference sequence). The DNA for the CDR3 is TGTGCCAGCAGCTCGGGGACTAGCGGGAGGTACGAGCAGTACTTC. This translates into CASSSGTSGRYEQYF.

DNA of the CDR3: TGCAGCGTTGATACAGGGGCAGGATATGGCTACACCTTC. This codes for CSVDTGAGYGYTF. The V gene is TRBV29-1, the J gene TRBJ1-2; TRBD1 matches 7 bases. The germline gives CDR1 SQVTM, CDR2 ANQGSEA. CDR3 length equals 13 residues. Unmatched junction bases numbered 6, after V lost 3 bases and J lost 5 bases.

This clone came up once. This chain links TRBV2 with TRBJ2-5; 12 nucleotides match TRBD1. Germline-derived CDR1 and CDR2 are SNHLY and FYNNEI. V lost 6 bases and J lost 5; bases outside the gene matches: 7. CDR3 length: 15 amino acids. This chain's CDR3 is CASRAGTGGGETQYF. CDR3 nucleotides: TGTGCCAGCAGAGCCGGGACAGGGGGCGGGGAGACCCAGTACTTC.

V is TRBV28 and J is TRBJ1-2; no firm D call. V lost 3 bases to trimming and J lost 8 bases, with 13 bases between them. The CDR3 has 13 residues. CDR1 and CDR2 (germline): MDHEN, SYDVKM. Written as DNA, the CDR3 is TGTGCCAGCAGTTTTGTTAGGCCGAGGGGCTACACCTTC. Its protein product is CASSFVRPRGYTF.

V is TRBV5-1 and J is TRBJ1-1, with D perhaps matching TRBD1 (5 bases). The CDR3 runs 15 residues. V lost 4 bases and J lost 0, with 13 bases in between. CDR1 and CDR2 from the germline V gene are SGHRS and YFSETQ. CDR3: CASSARLGLNTEAFF. CDR3 in DNA: TGCGCCAGCAGCGCCAGATTGGGGCTGAACACTGAAGCTTTCTTT.

This clone has a single count. V gene TRBV5-1 combines with J gene TRBJ1-2; 8 bases are shared with TRBD1. Unmatched junction bases numbered 6, after V lost 7 bases and J lost 4 bases. Germline lookup yields CDR1 SGHRS and CDR2 YFSETQ. CDR3 size: 13 residues. The CDR3 DNA follows: TGCGCCAGCGGCGGACAGGGAGCCTATGGCTACACCTTC. Its translation is CASGGQGAYGYTF.

The chain recombines TRBV18 with TRBJ2-7; no clear D gene. From germline, CDR1 is KGHSH and CDR2 LQKENI. The length of the CDR3 is 14 residues. Trimming cost V 2 bases and J 0 bases, with 8 bases left between them. The CDR3 DNA follows: TGTGCCAGCTCACCAAACAGAAACTCCTACGAGCAGTACTTC. Protein product: CASSPNRNSYEQYF.

The chain has TRBV6-5 and TRBJ2-7; D is ambiguous. Per germline, CDR1 MNHEY and CDR2 SVGAGI. CDR3 length: 13 amino acids. Deletions cut 6 bases from V and 0 bases from J, with 9 bases between. In DNA form, the CDR3 reads TGTGCCAGCAGGCCTGGCAGCTCCTACGAGCAGTACTTC. It is translated as CASRPGSSYEQYF.